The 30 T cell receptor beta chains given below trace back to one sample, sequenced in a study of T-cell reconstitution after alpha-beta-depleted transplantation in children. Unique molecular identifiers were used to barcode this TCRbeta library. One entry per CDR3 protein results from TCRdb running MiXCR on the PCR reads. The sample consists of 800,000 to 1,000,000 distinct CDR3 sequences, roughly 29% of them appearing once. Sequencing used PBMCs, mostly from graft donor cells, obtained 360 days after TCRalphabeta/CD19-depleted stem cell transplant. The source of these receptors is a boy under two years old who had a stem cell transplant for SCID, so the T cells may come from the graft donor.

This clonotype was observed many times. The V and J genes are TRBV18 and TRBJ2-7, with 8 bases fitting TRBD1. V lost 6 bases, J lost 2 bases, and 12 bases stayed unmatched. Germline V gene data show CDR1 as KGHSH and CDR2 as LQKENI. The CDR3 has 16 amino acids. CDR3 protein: CASSRGQAAITYEQYF. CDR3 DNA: TGTGCCAGCTCCCGGGGACAGGCGGCAATAACCTACGAGCAGTACTTC.

CDR3 residues: CASSSPQLTTNEKLFF. The CDR3 region has the DNA TGTGCCAGCAGCTCCCCCCAGTTGACAACTAATGAAAAACTGTTTTTT. This chain links TRBV7-9 with TRBJ1-4; no clear D. Germline V gene sequence: CDR1 SEHNR, CDR2 FQNEAQ (reference sequence). With 4 bases removed from V and 0 bases from J, the gap between germline ends came to 12 bases. This CDR3 is built from 16 residues.

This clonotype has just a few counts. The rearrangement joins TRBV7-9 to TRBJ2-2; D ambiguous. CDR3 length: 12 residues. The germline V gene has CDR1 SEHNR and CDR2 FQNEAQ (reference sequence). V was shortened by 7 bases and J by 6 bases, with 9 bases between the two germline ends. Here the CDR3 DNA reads TGTGCCAGCAACTACGTGCCCGGGGAGCTGTTTTTT. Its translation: CASNYVPGELFF.

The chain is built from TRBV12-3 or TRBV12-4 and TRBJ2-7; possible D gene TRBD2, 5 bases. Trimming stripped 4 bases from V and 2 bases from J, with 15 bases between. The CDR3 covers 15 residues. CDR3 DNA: TGTGCCAGCAGTTCCGCGGGCCCCTCGACCTACGAGCAGTACTTC. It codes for CASSSAGPSTYEQYF.

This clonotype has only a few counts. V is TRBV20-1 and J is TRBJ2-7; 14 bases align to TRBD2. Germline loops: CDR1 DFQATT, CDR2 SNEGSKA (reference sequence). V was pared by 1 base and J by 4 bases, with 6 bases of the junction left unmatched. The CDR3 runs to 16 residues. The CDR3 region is CSARALTSGGGYEQYF. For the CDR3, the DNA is TGCAGTGCTAGAGCCCTGACTAGCGGGGGGGGTTACGAGCAGTACTTC.

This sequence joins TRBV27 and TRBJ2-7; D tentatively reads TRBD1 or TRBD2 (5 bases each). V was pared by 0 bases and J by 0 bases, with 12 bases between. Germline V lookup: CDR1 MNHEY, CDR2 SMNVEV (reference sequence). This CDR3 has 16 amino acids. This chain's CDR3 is CASSLSAGTLSYEQYF. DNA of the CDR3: TGTGCCAGCAGTTTATCGGCAGGGACCCTCTCCTACGAGCAGTACTTC.

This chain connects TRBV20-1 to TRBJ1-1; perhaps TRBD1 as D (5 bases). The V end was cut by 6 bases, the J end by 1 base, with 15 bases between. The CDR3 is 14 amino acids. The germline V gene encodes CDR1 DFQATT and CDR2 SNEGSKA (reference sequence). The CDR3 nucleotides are TGCAGTGCCTCCATGGGACTTACGAACACTGAAGCTTTCTTT. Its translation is CSASMGLTNTEAFF.

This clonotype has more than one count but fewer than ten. The CDR3 region is CSARDRPGELETTEAFF. CDR3 in DNA: TGCAGTGCTAGAGATCGGCCAGGGGAGTTGGAGACCACTGAAGCTTTCTTT. This chain connects TRBV20-1 to TRBJ1-1; TRBD1 is a possible D gene (6 bases). V lost 0 bases and J 4 bases, leaving 21 bases between the germline ends. The CDR3 has 17 residues. CDR1 and CDR2 (germline): DFQATT, SNEGSKA (reference sequence).

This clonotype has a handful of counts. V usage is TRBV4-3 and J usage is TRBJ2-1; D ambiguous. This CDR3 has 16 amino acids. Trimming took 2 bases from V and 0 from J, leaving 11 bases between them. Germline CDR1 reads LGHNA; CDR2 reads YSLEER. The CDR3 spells CASSQNGATSYNEQFF. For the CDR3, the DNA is TGCGCCAGCAGCCAAAATGGTGCTACCTCCTACAATGAGCAGTTCTTC.

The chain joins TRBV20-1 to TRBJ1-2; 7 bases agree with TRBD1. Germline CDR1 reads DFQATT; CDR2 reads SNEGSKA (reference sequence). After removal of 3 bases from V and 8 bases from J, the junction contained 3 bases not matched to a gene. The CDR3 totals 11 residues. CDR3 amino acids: CSASLRGGYTF. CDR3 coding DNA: TGCAGTGCTAGCCTCAGGGGGGGCTACACCTTC.

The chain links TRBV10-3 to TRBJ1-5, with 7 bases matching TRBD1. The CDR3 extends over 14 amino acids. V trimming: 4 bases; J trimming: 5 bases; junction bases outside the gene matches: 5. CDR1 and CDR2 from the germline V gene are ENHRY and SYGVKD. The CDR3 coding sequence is TGTGCCATCAGTGGGTTAGGGGGCGATCAGCCCCAGCATTTT. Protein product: CAISGLGGDQPQHF.

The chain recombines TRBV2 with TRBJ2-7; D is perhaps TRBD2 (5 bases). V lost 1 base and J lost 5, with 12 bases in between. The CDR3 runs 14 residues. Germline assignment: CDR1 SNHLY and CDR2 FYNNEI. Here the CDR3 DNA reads TGTGCCAGCAGTGAAGTTGGCTGGCGGGACGAGCAGTACTTC. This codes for CASSEVGWRDEQYF.

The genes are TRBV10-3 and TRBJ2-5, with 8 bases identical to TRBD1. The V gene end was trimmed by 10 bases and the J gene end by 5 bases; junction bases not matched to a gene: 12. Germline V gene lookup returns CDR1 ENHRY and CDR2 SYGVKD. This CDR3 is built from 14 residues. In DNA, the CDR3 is TGTGCCACAGGGAGACAGGGGCGTTTGGAGACCCAGTACTTC. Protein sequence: CATGRQGRLETQYF.

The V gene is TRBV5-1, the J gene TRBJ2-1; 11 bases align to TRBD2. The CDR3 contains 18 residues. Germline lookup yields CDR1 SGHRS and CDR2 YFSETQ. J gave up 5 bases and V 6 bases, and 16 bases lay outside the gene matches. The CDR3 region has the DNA TGCGCCAGCACCGTGACGACTAGCGGGGACACCACGAACAATGAGCAGTTCTTC. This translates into CASTVTTSGDTTNNEQFF. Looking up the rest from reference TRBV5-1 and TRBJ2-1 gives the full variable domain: KAGVTQTPRYLIKTRGQQVTLSCSPISGHRSVSWYQQTPGQGLQFLFEYFSETQRNKGNFPGRFSGRQFSNSRSEMNVSTLELGDSALYLCASTVTTSGDTTNNEQFFGPGTRLTVL.

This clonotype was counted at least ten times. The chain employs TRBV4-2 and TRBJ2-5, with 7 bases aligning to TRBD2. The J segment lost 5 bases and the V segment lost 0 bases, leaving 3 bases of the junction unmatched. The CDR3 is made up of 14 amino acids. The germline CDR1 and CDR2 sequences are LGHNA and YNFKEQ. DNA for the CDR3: TGTGCCAGCAGCCAAGATGGGAGGGCGGAGACCCAGTACTTC. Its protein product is CASSQDGRAETQYF.

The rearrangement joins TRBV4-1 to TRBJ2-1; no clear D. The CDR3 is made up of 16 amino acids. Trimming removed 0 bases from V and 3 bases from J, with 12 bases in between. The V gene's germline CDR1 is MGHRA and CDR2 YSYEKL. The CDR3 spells CASSQDPGLGYNEQFF. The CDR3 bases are TGCGCCAGCAGCCAAGATCCCGGGCTAGGCTACAATGAGCAGTTCTTC.

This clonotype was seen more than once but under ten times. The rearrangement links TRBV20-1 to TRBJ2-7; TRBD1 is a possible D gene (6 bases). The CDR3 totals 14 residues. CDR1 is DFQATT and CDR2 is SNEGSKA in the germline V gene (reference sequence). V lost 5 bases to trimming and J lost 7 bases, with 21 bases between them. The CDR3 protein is CSAVPQGPFGEQYF. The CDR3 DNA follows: TGCAGTGCTGTCCCCCAGGGGCCGTTTGGGGAGCAGTACTTC.

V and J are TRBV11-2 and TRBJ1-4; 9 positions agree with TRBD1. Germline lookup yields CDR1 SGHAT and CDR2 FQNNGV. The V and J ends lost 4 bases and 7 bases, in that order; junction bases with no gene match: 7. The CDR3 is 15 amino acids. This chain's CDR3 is CASSSTGGWGEKLFF. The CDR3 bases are TGTGCCAGCAGCTCGACAGGGGGTTGGGGTGAAAAACTGTTTTTT.

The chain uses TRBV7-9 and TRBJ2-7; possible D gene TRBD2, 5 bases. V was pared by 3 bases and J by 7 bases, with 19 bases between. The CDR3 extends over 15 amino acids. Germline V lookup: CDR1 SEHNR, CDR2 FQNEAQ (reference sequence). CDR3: CASSFYQGRGWEQYF. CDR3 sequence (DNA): TGTGCCAGCAGCTTCTACCAAGGGAGAGGATGGGAGCAGTACTTC.

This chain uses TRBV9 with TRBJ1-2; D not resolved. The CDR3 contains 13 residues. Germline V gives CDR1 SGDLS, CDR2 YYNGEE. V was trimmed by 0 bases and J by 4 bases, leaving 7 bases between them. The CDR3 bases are TGTGCCAGCAGCGTAGCACTATTCTATGGCTACACCTTC. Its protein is CASSVALFYGYTF.

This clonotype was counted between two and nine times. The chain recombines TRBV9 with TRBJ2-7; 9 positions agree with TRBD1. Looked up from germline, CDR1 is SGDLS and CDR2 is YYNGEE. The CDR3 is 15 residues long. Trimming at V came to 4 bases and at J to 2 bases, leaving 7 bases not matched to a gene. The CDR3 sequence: CASSPRTGEPYEQYF. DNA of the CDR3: TGTGCCAGCAGCCCCCGGACAGGGGAACCCTACGAGCAGTACTTC.

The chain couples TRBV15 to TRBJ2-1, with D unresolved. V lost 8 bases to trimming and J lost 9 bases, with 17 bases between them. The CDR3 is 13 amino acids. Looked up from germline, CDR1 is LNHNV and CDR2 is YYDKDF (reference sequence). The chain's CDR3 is CATQEVVRTEQFF. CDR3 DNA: TGTGCCACCCAAGAGGTAGTCCGTACTGAGCAGTTCTTC.

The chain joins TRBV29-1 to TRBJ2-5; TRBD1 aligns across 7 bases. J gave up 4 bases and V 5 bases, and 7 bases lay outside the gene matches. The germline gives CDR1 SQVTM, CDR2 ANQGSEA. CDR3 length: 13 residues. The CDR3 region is CSVLGRGIETQYF. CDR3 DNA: TGCAGCGTTCTGGGCAGGGGGATAGAGACCCAGTACTTC. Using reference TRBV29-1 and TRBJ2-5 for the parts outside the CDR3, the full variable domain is SAVISQKPSRDICQRGTSLTIQCQVDSQVTMMFWYRQQPGQSLTLIATANQGSEATYESGFVIDKFPISRPNLTFSTLTVSNMSPEDSSIYLCSVLGRGIETQYFGPGTRLLVL.

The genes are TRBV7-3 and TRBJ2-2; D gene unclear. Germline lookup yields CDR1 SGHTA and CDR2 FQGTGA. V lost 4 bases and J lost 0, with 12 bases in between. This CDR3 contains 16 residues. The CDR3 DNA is TGTGCCAGCAGCTCCACCCTGGGCACGAACACCGGGGAGCTGTTTTTT. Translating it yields CASSSTLGTNTGELFF.

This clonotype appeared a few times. The CDR3 DNA reads TGTGCCAGCAGCGAGACGATCAGGGGGAAGGAAAAACTGTTTTTT. Encoded protein: CASSETIRGKEKLFF. The chain is built from TRBV9 and TRBJ1-4; 7 bases align to TRBD1. V gave up 3 bases and J gave up 8 bases; unmatched junction bases: 10. CDR1 is SGDLS, CDR2 YYNGEE, per germline. There are 15 residues in the CDR3.

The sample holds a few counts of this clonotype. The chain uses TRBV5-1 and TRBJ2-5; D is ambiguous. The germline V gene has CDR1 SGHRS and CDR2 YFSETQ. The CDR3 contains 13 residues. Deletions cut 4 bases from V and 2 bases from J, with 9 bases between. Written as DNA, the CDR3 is TGCGCCAGCAGCCACCTAAAACAAGAGACCCAGTACTTC. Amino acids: CASSHLKQETQYF.

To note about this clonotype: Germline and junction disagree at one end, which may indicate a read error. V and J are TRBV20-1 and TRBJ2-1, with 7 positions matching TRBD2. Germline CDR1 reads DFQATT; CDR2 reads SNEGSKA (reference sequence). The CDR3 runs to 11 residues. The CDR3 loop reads CSTSVHNEQFF. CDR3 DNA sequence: TGCAGTACTAGCGTACACAATGAGCAGTTCTTC.

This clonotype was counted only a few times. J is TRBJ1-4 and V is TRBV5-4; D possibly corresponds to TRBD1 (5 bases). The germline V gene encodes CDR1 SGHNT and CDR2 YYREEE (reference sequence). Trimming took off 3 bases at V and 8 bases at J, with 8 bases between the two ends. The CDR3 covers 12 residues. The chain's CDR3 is CASSYRGEKLFF. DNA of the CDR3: TGTGCCAGCAGCTACCGGGGCGAAAAACTGTTTTTT.

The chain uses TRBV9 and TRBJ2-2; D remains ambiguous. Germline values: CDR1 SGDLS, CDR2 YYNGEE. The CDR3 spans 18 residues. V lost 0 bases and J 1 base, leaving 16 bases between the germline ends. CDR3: CASSVGAPNQKNTGELFF. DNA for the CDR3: TGTGCCAGCAGCGTAGGGGCCCCTAATCAGAAGAACACCGGGGAGCTGTTTTTT.

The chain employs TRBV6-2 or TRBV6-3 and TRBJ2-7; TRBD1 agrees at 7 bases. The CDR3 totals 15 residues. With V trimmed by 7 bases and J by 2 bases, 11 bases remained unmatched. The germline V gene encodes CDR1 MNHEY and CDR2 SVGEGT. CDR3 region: CASTLALTGPYEQYF. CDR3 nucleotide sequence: TGTGCCAGCACCCTTGCCTTGACAGGGCCCTACGAGCAGTACTTC.